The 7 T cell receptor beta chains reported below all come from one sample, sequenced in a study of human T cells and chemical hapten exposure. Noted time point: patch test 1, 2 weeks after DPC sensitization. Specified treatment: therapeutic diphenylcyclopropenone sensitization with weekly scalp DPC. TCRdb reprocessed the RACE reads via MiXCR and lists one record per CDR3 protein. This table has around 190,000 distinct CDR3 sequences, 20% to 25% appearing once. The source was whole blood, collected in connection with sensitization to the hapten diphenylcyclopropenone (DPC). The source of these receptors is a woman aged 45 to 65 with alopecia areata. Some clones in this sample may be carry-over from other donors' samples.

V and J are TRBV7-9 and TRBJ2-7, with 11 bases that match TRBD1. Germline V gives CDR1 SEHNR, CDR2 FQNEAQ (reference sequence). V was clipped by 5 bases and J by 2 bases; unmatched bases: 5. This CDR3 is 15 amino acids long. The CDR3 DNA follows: TGTGCCAGCAGCGCGGACAGGGGGCTGCCCTACGAGCAGTACTTC. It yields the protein CASSADRGLPYEQYF. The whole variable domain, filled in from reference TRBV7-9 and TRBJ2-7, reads DTGVSQNPRHKITKRGQNVTFRCDPISEHNRLYWYRQTLGQGPEFLTYFQNEAQLEKSRLLSDRFSAERPKGSFSTLEIQRTEQGDSAMYLCASSADRGLPYEQYFGPGTRLTVT.

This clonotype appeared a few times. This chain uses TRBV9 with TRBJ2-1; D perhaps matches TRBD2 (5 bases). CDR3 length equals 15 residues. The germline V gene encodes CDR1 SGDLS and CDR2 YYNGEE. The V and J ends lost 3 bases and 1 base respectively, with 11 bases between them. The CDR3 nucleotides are TGTGCCAGCAGCGCGGGTAGCGCTTCCTACAATGAGCAGTTCTTC. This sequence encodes CASSAGSASYNEQFF.

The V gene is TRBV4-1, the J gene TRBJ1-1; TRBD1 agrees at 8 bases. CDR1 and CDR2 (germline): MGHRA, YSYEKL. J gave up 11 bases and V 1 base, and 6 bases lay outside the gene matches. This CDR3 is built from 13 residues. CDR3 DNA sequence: TGCGCCAGCAGCCAAGTAGGCAGGGGGCTTGCTTTCTTT. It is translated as CASSQVGRGLAFF.

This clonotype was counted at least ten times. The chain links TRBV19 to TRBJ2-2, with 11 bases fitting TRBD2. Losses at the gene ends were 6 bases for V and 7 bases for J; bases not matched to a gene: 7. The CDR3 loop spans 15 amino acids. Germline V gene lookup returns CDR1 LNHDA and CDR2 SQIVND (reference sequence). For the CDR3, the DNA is TGTGCCAGTAGGTCGACTAGCGGGGCGGACGGGGAGCTGTTTTTT. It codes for CASRSTSGADGELFF.

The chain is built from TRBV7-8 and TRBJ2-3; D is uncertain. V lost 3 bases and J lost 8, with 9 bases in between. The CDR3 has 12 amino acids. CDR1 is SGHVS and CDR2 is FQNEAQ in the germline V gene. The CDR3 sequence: CASSFQGITQYF. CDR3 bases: TGTGCCAGCAGCTTTCAAGGGATTACGCAGTATTTT.

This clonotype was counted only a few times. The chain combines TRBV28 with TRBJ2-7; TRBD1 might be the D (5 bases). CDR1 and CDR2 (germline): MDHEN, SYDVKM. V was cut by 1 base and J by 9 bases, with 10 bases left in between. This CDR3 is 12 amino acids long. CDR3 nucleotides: TGTGCCAGCAGTTTATTGCAGGGCCGGCAGTACTTC. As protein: CASSLLQGRQYF. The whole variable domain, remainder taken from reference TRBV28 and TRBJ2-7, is DVKVTQSSRYLVKRTGEKVFLECVQDMDHENMFWYRQDPGLGLRLIYFSYDVKMKEKGDIPEGYSVSREKKERFSLILESASTNQTSMYLCASSLLQGRQYFGPGTRLTVT.

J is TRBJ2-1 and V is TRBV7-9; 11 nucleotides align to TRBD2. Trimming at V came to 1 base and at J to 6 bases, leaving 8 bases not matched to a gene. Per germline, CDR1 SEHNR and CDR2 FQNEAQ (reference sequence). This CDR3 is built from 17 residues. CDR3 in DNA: TGTGCCAGCAGCTTAGGGACTAGCGGGCGGCTGGGCAATGAGCAGTTCTTC. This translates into CASSLGTSGRLGNEQFF. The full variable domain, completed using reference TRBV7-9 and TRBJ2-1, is DTGVSQNPRHKITKRGQNVTFRCDPISEHNRLYWYRQTLGQGPEFLTYFQNEAQLEKSRLLSDRFSAERPKGSFSTLEIQRTEQGDSAMYLCASSLGTSGRLGNEQFFGPGTRLTVL.